This T cell receptor beta chain was profiled in a study of metastatic and nonmetastatic thyroid tumors. TCRdb re-called the PCR reads through MiXCR. This sample yields more than 85,000 clones, of which over 8.5% are seen a single time; 8.8% belongs to the top ten. Among the patients, none had received any treatment before thyroid surgery. The receptor was derived from a female donor with papillary thyroid cancer or a benign thyroid nodule (not recorded which). Some clones in this sample may be carry-over from other donors' samples. The material sequenced was blood.

The chain's CDR3 is CASGQGAEGYTF. CDR3 sequence (DNA): TGTGCTAGTGGTCAGGGGGCAGAGGGCTACACCTTC. The chain recombines TRBV12-5 with TRBJ1-2; 8 bases fit TRBD1. V was pared by 5 bases and J by 8 bases, with 4 bases of the junction left unmatched. The germline V gene encodes CDR1 LGHNT and CDR2 FRNRAP. The CDR3 covers 12 residues.